These 9 T cell receptor beta chains were all obtained from the same sample, sequenced in a study of T-cell memory formation after mild COVID-19. MiXCR, applied by TCRdb to the 5' RACE reads, yields one record per CDR3 protein. The sample consists of about 470,000 distinct CDR3 sequences, around 25% of them appearing once. Sequenced material: PBMCs or a T cell subset sorted from them (not recorded which). These receptors were taken from an adult woman who had mild COVID-19 (a few samples of this study predate the infection). Cell type and time point are not known.

The rearrangement uses TRBV5-4 and TRBJ1-2; weak D call: TRBD1 (6 bases). This CDR3 contains 15 residues. Germline CDR1 reads SGHNT; CDR2 reads YYREEE (reference sequence). V was shortened by 4 bases and J by 3 bases, with 16 bases between the two germline ends. The chain's CDR3 is CASSPEGELHYGYTF. The DNA for the CDR3 is TGTGCCAGCAGCCCGGAGGGGGAATTACACTATGGCTACACCTTC.

This chain links TRBV11-1 with TRBJ2-1; no firm D call. This CDR3 region has 12 residues. Germline assignment: CDR1 SGHAT and CDR2 FQDESV (reference sequence). Trimming took off 5 bases at V and 11 bases at J, with 13 bases between the two ends. The CDR3 is CASSVDSMQQFF. DNA for the CDR3: TGTGCCAGCAGCGTCGACTCGATGCAGCAGTTCTTC.

This clonotype appeared a few times. The gene calls are TRBV7-8 and TRBJ1-2; possibly TRBD1 for D (5 bases). The CDR3 runs 16 residues. With 5 bases removed from V and 2 bases from J, the gap between germline ends came to 18 bases. CDR1 SGHVS and CDR2 FQNEAQ come from the germline V gene. CDR3: CASSRSGTDINYGYTF. The CDR3 DNA follows: TGTGCCAGCAGCCGCTCCGGGACCGACATCAACTATGGCTACACCTTC. The full variable domain, rest sourced from reference TRBV7-8 and TRBJ1-2, is GAGVSQSPRYKVAKRGQDVALRCDPISGHVSLFWYQQALGQGPEFLTYFQNEAQLDKSGLPSDRFFAERPEGSVSTLKIQRTQQEDSAVYLCASSRSGTDINYGYTFGSGTRLTVV.

This clonotype was seen only a few times. The chain is built from TRBV6-2 or TRBV6-3 and TRBJ2-7; D uncertain. Germline CDR1 reads MNHEY; CDR2 reads SVGEGT. V was shortened by 8 bases and J by 9 bases, with 8 bases between the two germline ends. The CDR3 length is 9 residues. The CDR3 region is CASGHWQYF. CDR3 nucleotides: TGTGCCAGCGGGCATTGGCAGTACTTC.

The chain joins TRBV24-1 to TRBJ2-1; D is tentatively TRBD1 or TRBD2 (5 bases each). This CDR3 has 16 residues. Germline assignment: CDR1 KGHDR and CDR2 SFDVKD. The germline V and J ends were trimmed by 9 bases and 8 bases, with 25 bases remaining between them. CDR3 in amino acids: CATGAGWGVGFDEQFF. The CDR3 nucleotides are TGTGCCACCGGGGCTGGTTGGGGAGTTGGCTTCGATGAGCAGTTCTTC.

This chain connects TRBV15 to TRBJ2-7; tentative D call: TRBD2 (5 bases). V was cut by 4 bases and J by 3 bases, with 16 bases left in between. The CDR3 sequence is 15 residues long. Per germline, CDR1 LNHNV and CDR2 YYDKDF (reference sequence). The CDR3 region is CATSTLTGNHYEQYF. Here the CDR3 DNA reads TGTGCCACCAGCACCCTCACCGGGAATCACTACGAGCAGTACTTC. The whole variable domain, filled in from reference TRBV15 and TRBJ2-7, reads DAMVIQNPRYQVTQFGKPVTLSCSQTLNHNVMYWYQQKSSQAPKLLFHYYDKDFNNEADTPDNFQSRRPNTSFCFLDIRSPGLGDTAMYLCATSTLTGNHYEQYFGPGTRLTVT.

There are a few counts of this clonotype. The chain uses TRBV12-3 or TRBV12-4 and TRBJ1-6; D is possibly TRBD1 (5 bases). The CDR3 runs to 16 residues. Trimming removed 1 base from V and 7 bases from J, with 14 bases in between. CDR3 nucleotide sequence: TGTGCCAGCAGTTTAGGCCCGGGGCAGGAAAATTCACCCCTCCACTTT. Amino acids: CASSLGPGQENSPLHF.

This chain joins TRBV6-5 and TRBJ1-1, with D perhaps TRBD1 (5 bases). The germline V gene encodes CDR1 MNHEY and CDR2 SVGAGI. CDR3 length equals 13 residues. Trimming stripped 6 bases from V and 1 base from J, with 9 bases between. The DNA for the CDR3 is TGTGCCAGCAGATGGGACGGGAACACTGAAGCTTTCTTT. This codes for CASRWDGNTEAFF.

The V and J genes are TRBV7-2 and TRBJ2-4; no clear D. The V gene lost 5 bases and the J gene lost 5 bases, with 10 bases spanning the gap. Looked up from germline, CDR1 is SGHTA and CDR2 is FQGNSA. This CDR3 has 13 residues. As DNA, the CDR3 is TGTGCCAGCAGCGTGCTTAGCCAAAACATTCAGTACTTC. This gives the protein CASSVLSQNIQYF.